The next 20 T cell receptor beta chains were all read from a single sample in a study of technical replicates of blood from a few donors. Clones were sequenced by immunoSEQ multiplex PCR, and TCRdb holds only the in-frame ones, with some missing. The table includes 55,000 to 75,000 clones, nearly 95% detected once. Sequenced input: PBMCs. Receptors originate from a human donor in good health. Some clones in this sample may be carry-over from other donors' samples.

This chain uses TRBV5-1 with TRBJ2-2; the D is unclear. The V and J ends lost 1 base and 0 bases respectively, with 7 bases between them. This CDR3 region has 15 residues. CDR1 is SGHRS and CDR2 is YFSETQ in the germline V gene. The CDR3 is CASSLNPSNTGELFF. The DNA of the CDR3 is TGCGCCAGCAGCTTGAATCCGTCGAACACCGGGGAGCTGTTTTTT.

The sample holds one count of this clone. The chain recombines TRBV5-1 with TRBJ1-2; D gene uncertain. The germline V and J ends were trimmed by 4 bases and 4 bases, with 5 bases remaining between them. This CDR3 is 11 amino acids long. CDR1 SGHRS and CDR2 YFSETQ come from the germline V gene. CDR3 sequence: CASSAGYGYTF. CDR3 DNA sequence: TGCGCCAGCAGCGCGGGCTATGGCTACACCTTC. Based on the CDR3 plus reference TRBV5-1 and TRBJ1-2, the full variable domain is KAGVTQTPRYLIKTRGQQVTLSCSPISGHRSVSWYQQTPGQGLQFLFEYFSETQRNKGNFPGRFSGRQFSNSRSEMNVSTLELGDSALYLCASSAGYGYTFGSGTRLTVV.

This chain connects TRBV6-6 to TRBJ1-2; 11 bases align to TRBD1. The CDR3 runs to 14 residues. The germline V gene encodes CDR1 MNHNY and CDR2 SVGAGI (reference sequence). Losses at the gene ends were 0 bases for V and 6 bases for J; bases not matched to a gene: 0. The CDR3: CASSYSGQGDGYTF. The CDR3 DNA follows: TGTGCCAGCAGTTACTCGGGACAGGGGGATGGCTACACCTTC.

V usage is TRBV5-1 and J usage is TRBJ1-3; 8 nucleotides agree with TRBD1. CDR1 and CDR2 (germline): SGHRS, YFSETQ. V was clipped by 1 base and J by 4 bases; unmatched bases: 4. The CDR3 covers 15 residues. As DNA, the CDR3 is TGCGCCAGCAGCTTGTCAGGGGGCGACGGAAACACCATATATTTT. This translates into CASSLSGGDGNTIYF.

The J gene is TRBJ1-5, the V gene TRBV10-3; 7 nucleotides match TRBD1. V lost 6 bases to trimming and J lost 4 bases; unmatched junction nucleotides: 6. The CDR3 runs to 14 residues. In germline, CDR1 is ENHRY, CDR2 SYGVKD. DNA for the CDR3: TGTGCCATCAGCAAGGGGACAGTTAATCAGCCCCAGCATTTT. Protein sequence: CAISKGTVNQPQHF.

The chain is built from TRBV19 and TRBJ2-3; D is unclear. Trimming stripped 3 bases from V and 2 bases from J, with 6 bases between. CDR1 LNHDA and CDR2 SQIVND come from the germline V gene (reference sequence). The CDR3 contains 13 residues. The CDR3 bases are TGTGCCAGTAGTATTCTTCCCACAGATACGCAGTATTTT. Translation gives CASSILPTDTQYF.

This chain uses TRBV7-2 with TRBJ2-1, with 8 positions matching TRBD2. The length of the CDR3 is 15 residues. Trimming removed 3 bases from V and 7 bases from J; junction bases left unmatched: 8. Germline CDR1 reads SGHTA; CDR2 reads FQGNSA. The CDR3 reads CASSFGSGRENEQFF. CDR3 DNA sequence: TGTGCCAGCAGCTTCGGAAGCGGGAGAGAGAATGAGCAGTTCTTC.

This chain connects TRBV2 to TRBJ2-2; 13 nucleotides agree with TRBD2. The length of the CDR3 is 18 residues. V shed 5 bases, J shed 7 bases, and the junction held 13 bases outside the gene matches. Looked up from germline, CDR1 is SNHLY and CDR2 is FYNNEI. This CDR3 reads CASSRTGTSGDRGGELFF. The CDR3 DNA reads TGTGCCAGCAGTAGGACCGGGACTAGCGGGGACCGGGGCGGGGAGCTGTTTTTT.

This chain connects TRBV5-5 to TRBJ1-5, with D hard to call. The CDR3 length is 15 residues. Germline lookup yields CDR1 SGHKS and CDR2 YYEKEE (reference sequence). Trimming removed 0 bases at V and 2 bases at J, with 9 bases between. CDR3 in amino acids: CASSLVPLGNQPQHF. The CDR3 bases are TGTGCCAGCAGCTTGGTCCCCTTAGGCAATCAGCCCCAGCATTTT.

This chain joins TRBV5-4 and TRBJ2-7; 7 nucleotides align to TRBD2. V lost 0 bases, J lost 1 base, and 7 bases stayed unmatched. The V gene's germline CDR1 is SGHNT and CDR2 YYREEE (reference sequence). This CDR3 has 16 residues. In DNA form, the CDR3 reads TGTGCCAGCAGCTTGGTCTATGGGGGGGGGTCCTACGAGCAGTACTTC. As protein: CASSLVYGGGSYEQYF.

This clone was picked up one time. J is TRBJ1-4 and V is TRBV11-2, with a tentative D call TRBD1 (5 bases). The germline CDR1 and CDR2 sequences are SGHAT and FQNNGV. The CDR3 runs 13 residues. Trimming shortened V by 6 bases and J by 6 bases, and 11 bases separated the two germline ends. CDR3 bases: TGTGCCAGCAGTCCCCCAGGGTATGAAAAACTGTTTTTT. Its translation is CASSPPGYEKLFF. The full variable domain, its missing parts supplied by reference TRBV11-2 and TRBJ1-4, is EAGVAQSPRYKIIEKRQSVAFWCNPISGHATLYWYQQILGQGPKLLIQFQNNGVVDDSQLPKDRFSAERLKGVDSTLKIQPAKLEDSAVYLCASSPPGYEKLFFGSGTQLSVL.

This chain joins TRBV7-8 and TRBJ2-7; tentatively, D is TRBD2 (5 bases). The CDR3 is made up of 15 amino acids. Germline CDR1 is SGHVS and CDR2 is FQNEAQ. Trimming pared 5 bases from V and 1 base from J, leaving 15 bases between. The CDR3 region is CASSPSGWPSYEQYF. The CDR3 DNA follows: TGTGCCAGCAGCCCTTCGGGATGGCCTTCCTACGAGCAGTACTTC.

V gene TRBV9 combines with J gene TRBJ2-2; the match to TRBD2 covers 7 bases. This CDR3 region has 13 residues. The ends lost 2 bases at V and 13 bases at J; junction bases unmatched: 8. CDR1 SGDLS and CDR2 YYNGEE come from the germline V gene. CDR3: CASSVDEREGLFF. The CDR3 coding sequence is TGTGCCAGCAGCGTCGACGAGCGGGAAGGGCTGTTTTTT. The variable domain in full, completed from reference TRBV9 and TRBJ2-2, reads DSGVTQTPKHLITATGQRVTLRCSPRSGDLSVYWYQQSLDQGLQFLIQYYNGEERAKGNILERFSAQQFPDLHSELNLSSLELGDSALYFCASSVDEREGLFFGEGSRLTVL.

The chain has TRBV4-3 and TRBJ2-7; weak D call: TRBD2 (6 bases). The germline CDR1 and CDR2 sequences are LGHNA and YSLEER. The CDR3 length is 13 residues. Trimming removed 1 base at V and 5 bases at J, with 9 bases between. The CDR3 sequence is CASSQGIADEQYF. The CDR3 region has the DNA TGCGCCAGCAGCCAAGGTATAGCGGACGAGCAGTACTTC.

The chain combines TRBV5-1 with TRBJ1-2, with 12 bases matching TRBD1. This CDR3 region has 15 residues. Germline V gene data show CDR1 as SGHRS and CDR2 as YFSETQ. The V and J ends lost 4 bases and 4 bases, in that order; junction bases with no gene match: 5. The CDR3 reads CASSAGTGGTYGYTF. CDR3 nucleotides: TGCGCCAGCAGCGCCGGGACAGGGGGCACCTATGGCTACACCTTC.

V is TRBV6-5 and J is TRBJ1-5, with 7 bases that match TRBD1. Germline V gene lookup returns CDR1 MNHEY and CDR2 SVGAGI. J lost 5 bases, V lost 5 bases, and 6 bases had no gene match. The CDR3 is 14 amino acids. The CDR3 region is CASSESGGHQPQHF. The CDR3 DNA reads as TGTGCCAGCAGTGAATCAGGGGGTCATCAGCCCCAGCATTTT.

This sequence joins TRBV7-9 and TRBJ2-7; D remains ambiguous. V was trimmed by 5 bases and J by 6 bases, leaving 8 bases between them. This CDR3 is built from 11 residues. Germline V gene data show CDR1 as SEHNR and CDR2 as FQNEAQ (reference sequence). The CDR3 loop reads CASSPSLEQYF. In DNA form, the CDR3 reads TGTGCCAGCAGCCCTTCACTCGAGCAGTACTTC.

V is TRBV7-2 and J is TRBJ1-6, with D possibly matching TRBD1 (5 bases). The CDR3 spans 15 residues. The germline gives CDR1 SGHTA, CDR2 FQGNSA. Trimming removed 2 bases at V and 8 bases at J, with 13 bases between. The CDR3 DNA follows: TGTGCCAGCAGCTTATCCGCGGGGGGGGATTCACCCCTCCACTTT. Translating it yields CASSLSAGGDSPLHF.

The rearrangement links TRBV5-4 to TRBJ2-3, with D possibly being TRBD2 (6 bases). This CDR3 spans 16 amino acids. CDR1 SGHNT and CDR2 YYREEE come from the germline V gene (reference sequence). The V and J ends lost 1 base and 1 base respectively, with 13 bases between them. The CDR3 reads CASSLPRDLGTDTQYF. DNA of the CDR3: TGTGCCAGCAGCTTGCCCCGGGACTTAGGCACAGATACGCAGTATTTT. Looking up the rest from reference TRBV5-4 and TRBJ2-3 gives the full variable domain: ETGVTQSPTHLIKTRGQQVTLRCSSQSGHNTVSWYQQALGQGPQFIFQYYREEENGRGNFPPRFSGLQFPNYSSELNVNALELDDSALYLCASSLPRDLGTDTQYFGPGTRLTVL.

This clone was seen a few times. The chain recombines TRBV6-5 with TRBJ1-1, with D unresolved. The germline gives CDR1 MNHEY, CDR2 SVGAGI. The V and J ends lost 7 bases and 1 base respectively, with 10 bases between them. CDR3 size: 13 residues. This CDR3 is CASNRDGNTEAFF. The CDR3 nucleotides are TGTGCCAGCAACCGGGATGGGAACACTGAAGCTTTCTTT.